The 9 T cell receptor beta chains in this list originate from one sample, sequenced in a study of T cells in women clearing cervical HPV infection. Clones were read by immunoSEQ multiplex PCR, and TCRdb kept only the in-frame ones, dropping some. This repertoire includes tens of thousands of clones. Sequences were obtained from blood buffy coat. These receptors originate from a woman aged 18 to 75 with a cervical HPV16 infection that either progressed to CIN3+ or cleared (not recorded which).

As to this clone: The read terminates 3 residues before the CDR3 end, so the remaining end is supplied by the germline J gene. The V call is TRBV18, the J call TRBJ2-1; 11 positions agree with TRBD2. The CDR3 length is 15 residues. Germline trimming cut 5 bases from V and 4 bases from J; bases unmatched to any gene: 4. Germline loops: CDR1 KGHSH, CDR2 LQKENI. The CDR3 bases that were read are TGTGCCAGCTCAGTCCTAGCGGGAGGTTACAATGAG. This sequence encodes CASSVLAGGYNE. The complete CDR3 sequence is CASSVLAGGYNEQFF.

CDR3 protein: CSARVSGVEQYF. CDR3 bases read: TGCAGTGCTAGAGTATCAGGGGTCGAG. V and J are TRBV20-1 and TRBJ2-7, with D possibly matching TRBD1 (6 bases). From the germline J gene comes the end of the CDR3, since the read stops 3 residues before it. V lost 1 base, J lost 6 bases, and 10 bases lay in between. CDR1 is DFQATT, CDR2 SNEGSKA, per germline (reference sequence). The CDR3 consists of 12 residues.

About this clone: Read sequence stops 3 residues before the CDR3 end, and the germline J gene provides the missing end. The V call is TRBV7-9, the J call TRBJ2-3; TRBD2 matches at 8 bases. CDR1 and CDR2 (germline): SEHNR, FQNEAQ (reference sequence). The length of the CDR3 is 14 residues. The CDR3: CASSRSGGEETQYF. CDR3 DNA, as far as it was read: TGTGCCAGCAGCCGGAGCGGGGGAGAAGAGACG.

In regard to this clone: Read data end 3 residues before the CDR3 end; the end is taken from the germline J gene. The rearrangement joins TRBV20-1 to TRBJ2-7, with 7 bases aligning to TRBD1. Germline trimming cut 1 base from V and 3 bases from J; bases unmatched to any gene: 0. The germline V gene has CDR1 DFQATT and CDR2 SNEGSKA (reference sequence). CDR3 length: 12 residues. CDR3 sequence reads: CSARGQGYEQYF. The part of the CDR3 DNA that was read is TGCAGTGCTAGAGGACAGGGCTACGAG.

About this clone itself: With the read ending 3 residues before the CDR3 end, the germline J gene is used to fill in that end. The chain carries TRBV6-2 or TRBV6-3 and TRBJ2-2; tentative D call: TRBD2 (7 bases). The CDR3 loop spans 15 amino acids. Germline lookup yields CDR1 MNHEY and CDR2 SVGEGT. CDR3 DNA (partial): TGTGCCAGCAGTTACTCCCTGGGGGGGGCCAACGTG. This translates into CASSYSLGGANV. The CDR3 in its entirety is CASSYSLGGANVLFF.

Comment on this clone: The read is 3 residues too short to cover the CDR3 end, so that end is filled in from the germline J gene. This rearrangement joins TRBV5-1 to TRBJ2-1; 7 bases are shared with TRBD2. The germline gives CDR1 SGHRS, CDR2 YFSETQ. This CDR3 spans 14 amino acids. Losses at the gene ends were 4 bases for V and 5 bases for J; bases not matched to a gene: 6. The CDR3 reads CASSPAGEDNEQFF. The CDR3 DNA, read in part, is TGCGCCAGCAGCCCCGCGGGGGAGGACAATGAG.

For this clone: The read is 3 residues too short to cover the CDR3 end, so that end is filled in from the germline J gene. The chain couples TRBV14 to TRBJ2-5; a possible D gene is TRBD2 (5 bases). Germline V CDR1 and CDR2: SGHDN, FVKESK. The CDR3 totals 14 residues. The ends were cut back, 0 bases at V and 5 bases at J, with 10 bases in the middle. The CDR3 DNA, read in part, is TGTGCCAGCAGCCAAGAAACTAGGTGGGAGACC. It specifies CASSQETRWET. Given in full, the CDR3 is CASSQETRWETQYF.

As regards this clone: The read ends 3 residues shy of where the CDR3 ends; the end is completed using the germline J gene. V gene TRBV30 combines with J gene TRBJ2-7; TRBD2 is a possible D gene (6 bases). Trimming pared 3 bases from V and 4 bases from J, leaving 16 bases between. This CDR3 has 14 residues. Looked up from germline, CDR1 is GTSNPN and CDR2 is SVGIG (reference sequence). Partial CDR3 DNA: TGTGCCTGGAGGGTCGCCGGAGGGGCGTACGAG. Translated: CAWRVAGGAYE. The complete CDR3 sequence is CAWRVAGGAYEQYF.

Comment on this clone: The read finishes 3 residues shy of the CDR3 end, and the germline J gene is used to complete it. The V and J genes are TRBV19 and TRBJ2-3; D possibly corresponds to TRBD1 (7 bases). This CDR3 is 14 amino acids long. From germline, CDR1 is LNHDA and CDR2 SQIVND (reference sequence). The sequenced part of the CDR3 DNA is TGTGCCAGTAGTCTCAGGGGGGTCACGGAGACG. Its translation: CASSLRGVTET. The full CDR3 sequence reads CASSLRGVTETQYF.